Listed here is a single TCR beta chain. These data belong to a study of cytomegalovirus exposure and HLA in healthy donors. TCRdb's table, derived via immunoSEQ multiplex PCR, lists solely in-frame clones and lacks some. The sample lists 90,000 to 150,000 clones, 86% occurring once. Germline V gene sequence: CDR1 MGHRA, CDR2 YSYEKL. The CDR3 extends over 15 amino acids. The J segment lost 5 bases and the V segment lost 1 base, leaving 2 bases of the junction unmatched. Sequenced input: PBMCs. This sequence joins TRBV4-1 and TRBJ2-7; 13 positions match TRBD2. This TCR derives from a man aged 18 to 30 in good health and CMV-seronegative. The CDR3 here is CASSQGTSGSNEQYF. The CDR3 DNA reads TGCGCCAGCAGCCAAGGGACTAGCGGGAGCAACGAGCAGTACTTC.